One sample yielded the 2 T cell receptor beta chains listed below, sequenced in a study of spatial heterogeneity in lung cancer. Time point described: sample taken at primary tumor resection. Unsorted whole RNA from tumor, nontumor lung or frozen PBMC underwent sequencing. TCRdb passed the 5' RACE reads through MiXCR, listing each CDR3 protein once. The sample includes 4,000 to 4,500 distinct CDR3 sequences, 16% of them seen just once. The sample here was PBMCs, taken at surgery. These receptors all come from a male donor with early-stage non-small cell lung cancer.

This chain links TRBV25-1 with TRBJ2-7, with D unclear. The length of the CDR3 is 11 residues. V was cut by 3 bases and J by 4 bases, with 4 bases left in between. Germline V CDR1 and CDR2: MGHDK, SYGVNS. CDR3 amino acids: CASSDRYEQYF. The DNA for the CDR3 is TGTGCCAGCAGTGATAGGTACGAGCAGTACTTC.

The chain couples TRBV7-9 to TRBJ2-7; maybe TRBD1 (5 bases). Between the trimmed V and J ends, which lost 3 bases and 0 bases, there was a span of 9 bases. Germline values: CDR1 SEHNR, CDR2 FQNEAQ (reference sequence). CDR3 length: 14 amino acids. DNA of the CDR3: TGTGCCAGCAGCTTTGGCAGGGTCTCCTACGAGCAGTACTTC. It encodes CASSFGRVSYEQYF.